This T cell receptor beta chain was sequenced during a study of OX40 agonist ivuxolimab in advanced cancers. Study background: 40% to 50% of patients had received prior checkpoint inhibitor therapy. Three dose-escalation patients had partial responses: one with hepatocellular carcinoma and two with cutaneous melanoma. Notes on the study in general: Fewer expanded clones were found on average in CD4+ than in CD8+ T cells.

Germline V gene lookup returns CDR1 SNHLY and CDR2 FYNNEI. This CDR3 spans 14 amino acids. Assay: immunoSEQ multiplex PCR; the TCRdb copy retains only in-frame clones and omits some. Of more than 60,000 clones in the sample, less than 85% were seen once. A note on this clone: Antigen specificity is unknown. Germline and junction disagree at one end, which may indicate a read error.

The sample was CD4+ or CD8+ T cells sorted from blood, taken in a trial of the OX40 agonist ivuxolimab. The sequence was collected from an adult with an advanced solid tumor such as melanoma, head and neck, liver or kidney cancer. V is TRBV2 and J is TRBJ1-5, with TRBD1 identical over 7 bases. The CDR3 region is CASRWDSSSQPQHF. CDR3 coding DNA: TGTGCCAGCAGGTGGGACAGTAGCAGTCAGCCCCAGCATTTT.